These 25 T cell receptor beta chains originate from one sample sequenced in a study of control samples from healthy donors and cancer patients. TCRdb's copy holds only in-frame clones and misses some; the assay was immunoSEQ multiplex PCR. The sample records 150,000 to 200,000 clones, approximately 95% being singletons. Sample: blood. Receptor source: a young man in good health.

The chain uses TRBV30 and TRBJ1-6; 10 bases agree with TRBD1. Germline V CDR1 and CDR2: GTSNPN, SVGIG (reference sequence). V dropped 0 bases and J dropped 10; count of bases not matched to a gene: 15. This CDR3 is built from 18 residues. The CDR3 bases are TGTGCCTGGAGTGTTTCAAGGACAGGGGGATTCGGAGAGTCACCCCTCCACTTT. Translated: CAWSVSRTGGFGESPLHF.

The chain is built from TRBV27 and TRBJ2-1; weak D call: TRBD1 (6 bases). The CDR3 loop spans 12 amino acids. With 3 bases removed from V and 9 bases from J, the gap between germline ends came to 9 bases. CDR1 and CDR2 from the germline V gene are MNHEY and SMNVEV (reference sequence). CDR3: CASSFRGGEQFF. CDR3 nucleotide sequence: TGTGCCAGCAGTTTCAGGGGCGGTGAGCAGTTCTTC.

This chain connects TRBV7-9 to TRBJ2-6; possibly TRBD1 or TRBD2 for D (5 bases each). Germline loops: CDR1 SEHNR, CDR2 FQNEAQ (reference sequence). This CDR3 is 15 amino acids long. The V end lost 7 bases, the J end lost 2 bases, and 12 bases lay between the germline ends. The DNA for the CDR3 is TGTGCCAGCACTGATTTGGGGGCTGGGGCCAACGTCCTGACTTTC. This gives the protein CASTDLGAGANVLTF. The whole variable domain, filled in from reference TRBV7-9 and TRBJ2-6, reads DTGVSQNPRHKITKRGQNVTFRCDPISEHNRLYWYRQTLGQGPEFLTYFQNEAQLEKSRLLSDRFSAERPKGSFSTLEIQRTEQGDSAMYLCASTDLGAGANVLTFGAGSRLTVL.

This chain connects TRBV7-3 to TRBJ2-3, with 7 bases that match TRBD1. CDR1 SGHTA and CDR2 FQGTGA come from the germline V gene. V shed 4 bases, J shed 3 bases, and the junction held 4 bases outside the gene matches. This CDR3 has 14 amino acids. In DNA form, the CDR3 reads TGTGCCAGCAGCTCCAGGGGGTGGACAGATACGCAGTATTTT. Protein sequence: CASSSRGWTDTQYF.

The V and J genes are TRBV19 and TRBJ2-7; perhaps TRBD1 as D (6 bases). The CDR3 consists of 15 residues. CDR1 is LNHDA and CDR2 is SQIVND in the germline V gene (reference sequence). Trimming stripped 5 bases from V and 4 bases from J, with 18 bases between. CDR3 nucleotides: TGTGCCAGTAGTCCTACTCCATCGGGACAATACGAGCAGTACTTC. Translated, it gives CASSPTPSGQYEQYF.

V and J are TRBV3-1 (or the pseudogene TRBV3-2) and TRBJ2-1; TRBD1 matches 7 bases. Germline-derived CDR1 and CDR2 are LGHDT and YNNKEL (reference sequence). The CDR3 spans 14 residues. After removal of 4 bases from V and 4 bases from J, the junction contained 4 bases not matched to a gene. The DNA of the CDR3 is TGTGCCAGCAGCCCCGGGACAGCTTACAATGAGCAGTTCTTC. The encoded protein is CASSPGTAYNEQFF.

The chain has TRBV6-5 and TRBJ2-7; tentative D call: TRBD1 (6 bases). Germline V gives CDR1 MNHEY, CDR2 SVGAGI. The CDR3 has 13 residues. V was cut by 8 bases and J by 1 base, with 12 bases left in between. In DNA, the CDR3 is TGTGCCAGCGGACAGCCGGGTTCCTACGAGCAGTACTTC. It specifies CASGQPGSYEQYF.

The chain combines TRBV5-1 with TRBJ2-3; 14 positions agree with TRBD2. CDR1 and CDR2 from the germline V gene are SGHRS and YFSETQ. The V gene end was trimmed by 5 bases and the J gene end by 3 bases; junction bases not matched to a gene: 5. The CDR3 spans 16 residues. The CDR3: CASRSGLAGGTDTQYF. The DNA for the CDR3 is TGCGCCAGCAGAAGTGGACTAGCGGGGGGTACAGATACGCAGTATTTT. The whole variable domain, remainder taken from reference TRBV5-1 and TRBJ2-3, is KAGVTQTPRYLIKTRGQQVTLSCSPISGHRSVSWYQQTPGQGLQFLFEYFSETQRNKGNFPGRFSGRQFSNSRSEMNVSTLELGDSALYLCASRSGLAGGTDTQYFGPGTRLTVL.

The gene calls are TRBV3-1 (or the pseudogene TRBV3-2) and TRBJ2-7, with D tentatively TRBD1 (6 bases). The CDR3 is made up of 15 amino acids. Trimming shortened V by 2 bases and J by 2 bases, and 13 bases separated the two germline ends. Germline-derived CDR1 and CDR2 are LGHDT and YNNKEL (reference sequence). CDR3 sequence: CASSQLKTGAYEQYF. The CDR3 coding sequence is TGTGCCAGCAGCCAATTAAAGACAGGAGCCTACGAGCAGTACTTC.

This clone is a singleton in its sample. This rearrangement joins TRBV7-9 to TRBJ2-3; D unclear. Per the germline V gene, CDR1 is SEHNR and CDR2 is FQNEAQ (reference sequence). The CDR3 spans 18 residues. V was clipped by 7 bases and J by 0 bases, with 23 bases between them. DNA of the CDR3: TGTGCCAGCACCTCCCCTGAAAGGGCCGAAACTAGCACAGATACGCAGTATTTT. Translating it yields CASTSPERAETSTDTQYF.

For the CDR3, the DNA is TGTGCCAGCAGCCCTACCGGACAGGGGGCCTACAATGAGCAGTTCTTC. Protein sequence: CASSPTGQGAYNEQFF. The V gene is TRBV7-8, the J gene TRBJ2-1; 10 bases fit TRBD1. With 5 bases clipped from V and 2 bases from J, the junction kept 6 bases outside the gene matches. Germline V gene sequence: CDR1 SGHVS, CDR2 FQNEAQ. The CDR3 is made up of 16 amino acids.

In nucleotides, the CDR3 is TGTGCCAGCAGTGAAAGGACCGCGGGAGGTGGCTACACCTTC. Amino acid sequence: CASSERTAGGGYTF. The chain recombines TRBV6-1 with TRBJ1-2; D not resolved. The CDR3 totals 14 residues. Per germline, CDR1 MNHNS and CDR2 SASEGT. Trimming removed 2 bases at V and 7 bases at J, with 14 bases between.

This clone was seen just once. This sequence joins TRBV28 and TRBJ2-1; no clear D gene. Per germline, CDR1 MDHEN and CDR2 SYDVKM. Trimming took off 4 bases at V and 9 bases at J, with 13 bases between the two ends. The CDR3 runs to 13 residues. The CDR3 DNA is TGTGCCAGCAGTTCGGTTGGTATTGGTGAGCAGTTCTTC. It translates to CASSSVGIGEQFF. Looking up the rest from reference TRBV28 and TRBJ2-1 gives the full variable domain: DVKVTQSSRYLVKRTGEKVFLECVQDMDHENMFWYRQDPGLGLRLIYFSYDVKMKEKGDIPEGYSVSREKKERFSLILESASTNQTSMYLCASSSVGIGEQFFGPGTRLTVL.

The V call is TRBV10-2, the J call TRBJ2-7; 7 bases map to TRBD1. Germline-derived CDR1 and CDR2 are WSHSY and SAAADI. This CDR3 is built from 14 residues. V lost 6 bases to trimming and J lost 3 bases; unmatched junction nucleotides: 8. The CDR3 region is CASSPTGISYEQYF. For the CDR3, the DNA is TGCGCCAGCAGCCCGACAGGGATCAGCTACGAGCAGTACTTC.

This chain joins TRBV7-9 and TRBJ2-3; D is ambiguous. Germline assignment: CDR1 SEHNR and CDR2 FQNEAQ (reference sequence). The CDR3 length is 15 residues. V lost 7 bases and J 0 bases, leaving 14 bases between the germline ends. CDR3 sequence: CASTPMPASTDTQYF. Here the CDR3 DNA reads TGTGCCAGCACCCCGATGCCGGCAAGCACAGATACGCAGTATTTT.

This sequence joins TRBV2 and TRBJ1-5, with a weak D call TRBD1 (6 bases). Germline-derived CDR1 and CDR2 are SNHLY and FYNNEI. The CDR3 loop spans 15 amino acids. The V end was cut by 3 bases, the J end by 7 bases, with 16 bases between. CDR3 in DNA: TGTGCCAGCAGTGATTTGGACAGTATTTTACAGCCCCAGCATTTT. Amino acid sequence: CASSDLDSILQPQHF. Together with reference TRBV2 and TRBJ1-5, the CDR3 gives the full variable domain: EPEVTQTPSHQVTQMGQEVILRCVPISNHLYFYWYRQILGQKVEFLVSFYNNEISEKSEIFDDQFSVERPDGSNFTLKIRSTKLEDSAMYFCASSDLDSILQPQHFGDGTRLSIL.

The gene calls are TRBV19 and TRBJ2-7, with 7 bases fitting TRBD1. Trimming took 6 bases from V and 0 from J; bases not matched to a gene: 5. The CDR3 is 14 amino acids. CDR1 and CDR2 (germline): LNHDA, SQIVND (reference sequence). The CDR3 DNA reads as TGTGCCAGTAGGCCACAGGGGTTCTCCTACGAGCAGTACTTC. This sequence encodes CASRPQGFSYEQYF.

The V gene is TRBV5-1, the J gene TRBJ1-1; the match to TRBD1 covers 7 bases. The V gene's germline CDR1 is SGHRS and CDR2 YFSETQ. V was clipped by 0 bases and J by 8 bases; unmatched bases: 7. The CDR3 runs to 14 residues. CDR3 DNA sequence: TGCGCCAGCAGCTTGGCACCGACAGGGATGGAAGCTTTCTTT. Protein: CASSLAPTGMEAFF.

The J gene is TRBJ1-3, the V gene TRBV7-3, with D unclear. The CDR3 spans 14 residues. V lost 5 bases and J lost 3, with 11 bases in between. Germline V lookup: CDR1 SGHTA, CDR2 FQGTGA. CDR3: CASSLTGDGNTIYF. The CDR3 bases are TGTGCCAGCAGCCTCACCGGGGATGGAAACACCATATATTTT. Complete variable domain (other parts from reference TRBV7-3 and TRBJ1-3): GAGVSQTPSNKVTEKGKYVELRCDPISGHTALYWYRQSLGQGPEFLIYFQGTGAADDSGLPNDRFFAVRPEGSVSTLKIQRTERGDSAVYLCASSLTGDGNTIYFGEGSWLTVV.

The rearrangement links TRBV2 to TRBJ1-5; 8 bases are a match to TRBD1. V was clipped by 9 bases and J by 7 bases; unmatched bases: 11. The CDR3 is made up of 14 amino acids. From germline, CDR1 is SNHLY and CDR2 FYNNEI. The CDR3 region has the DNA TGTGCCAGTGGAACAGGGGGATGGTGGCAGCCCCAGCATTTT. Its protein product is CASGTGGWWQPQHF.

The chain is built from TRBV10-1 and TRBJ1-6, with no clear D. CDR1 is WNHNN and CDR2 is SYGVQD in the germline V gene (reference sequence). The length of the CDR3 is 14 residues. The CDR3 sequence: CVEPIQNNNSPLHF. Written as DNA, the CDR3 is TGCGTCGAGCCGATCCAAAATAATAATTCACCCCTCCACTTT.

In nucleotides, the CDR3 is TGCAGTGCTGCTAGCTATGAGCAGTTCTTC. It yields the protein CSAASYEQFF. The J gene is TRBJ2-1, the V gene TRBV20-1, with D perhaps TRBD2 (5 bases). The CDR3 runs 10 residues. The V end was cut by 5 bases, the J end by 8 bases, with 7 bases between. Germline CDR1 and CDR2: DFQATT and SNEGSKA (reference sequence).

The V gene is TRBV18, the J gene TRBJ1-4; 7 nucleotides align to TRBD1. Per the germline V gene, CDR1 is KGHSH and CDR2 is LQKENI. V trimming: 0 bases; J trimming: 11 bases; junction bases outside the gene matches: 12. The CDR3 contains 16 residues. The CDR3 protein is CASSPPEGALNGKLFF. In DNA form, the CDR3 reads TGTGCCAGCTCACCACCGGAGGGGGCCTTAAACGGGAAACTGTTTTTT.

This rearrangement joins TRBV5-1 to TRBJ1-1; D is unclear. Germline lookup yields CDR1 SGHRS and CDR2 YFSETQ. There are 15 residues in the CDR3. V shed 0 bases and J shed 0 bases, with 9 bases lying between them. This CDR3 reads CASSLGAGMNTEAFF. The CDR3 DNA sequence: TGCGCCAGCAGCTTGGGGGCGGGCATGAACACTGAAGCTTTCTTT.

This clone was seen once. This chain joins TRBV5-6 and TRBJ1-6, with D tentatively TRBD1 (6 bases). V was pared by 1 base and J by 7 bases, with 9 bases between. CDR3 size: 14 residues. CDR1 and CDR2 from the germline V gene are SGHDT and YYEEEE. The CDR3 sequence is CASSLRGINSPLHF. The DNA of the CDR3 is TGTGCCAGCAGCTTGAGGGGGATAAATTCACCCCTCCACTTT.